This T cell receptor (beta chain) was identified in a study of early T cells in non-severe SARS-CoV-2 infection. Across the whole study: Alpha and beta chains were unpaired, from unsorted whole-blood bulk RNA. Study-level results: VDJdb-based annotation leaned toward anti-spike CD8 responses and missed private and CD4 specificities.

This clonotype has ten or more counts. Its target is unknown. Individual cDNA molecules each received unique molecular identifiers attached to them. One entry per CDR3 protein results from TCRdb running MiXCR on the 5' RACE reads. The sample lists 30,000 to 40,000 distinct CDR3 sequences; roughly 4.8% were seen once. This receptor was identified in an adult who was a healthcare worker with PCR-confirmed SARS-CoV-2 infection or an uninfected control (not recorded which). Specimen: whole blood.

For the CDR3, the DNA is TGCAGCCAATGGGACGCCAACACCGGGGAGCTGTTTTTT. Protein sequence: CSQWDANTGELFF. The chain combines TRBV29-1 with TRBJ2-2; possibly TRBD1 or TRBD2 for D (5 bases each). V lost 8 bases and J lost 2, with 12 bases in between. The length of the CDR3 is 13 residues. From germline, CDR1 is SQVTM and CDR2 ANQGSEA.